This entry concerns a single T cell receptor (beta chain). There are many counts of this clonotype. No antigen is known for it. Base qualities are not at hand, and no much larger clone is one base apart. CDR3 length: 15 amino acids, cysteine to phenylalanine. Of all the DNA, just the CDR3 is kept, 45 bases in frame from base 1. V loses 5 bases, J loses 1 base, and the germline ends lie 14 bases apart. CDR1 and CDR2 were assigned from the germline V gene (reference sequence) as LNHNV and YYDKDF. The data stem from a study of regulatory T cells in long-lasting Graves disease (dated by TCRdb to about 2021). About the study as a whole: Antithyroid drugs had been taken for less than 3 months by newly diagnosed Graves' disease patients. The study was conducted in China and was registered as a clinical trial. TCR sequencing covered some 13 persistent and around 20 newly diagnosed Graves' disease patients, some 35 samples in total. Persistent Graves' disease patients were compared with newly diagnosed Graves' disease patients by peripheral blood TCR sequencing and RNA sequencing. Overall results and qualifications from the work: Patients with persistent disease shared more public clonotypes (about 2,500) than newly diagnosed patients did (more than 900). Only the TCR beta chain was sequenced and analyzed. Preferential use of TRBV28, TRBJ1-2 and TRBJ2-5 was observed in persistent disease, whereas TRBV20-1 and TRBJ2-1 were favored in newly diagnosed disease. Compared with newly diagnosed patients, persistent Graves' disease patients had lower TCR Shannon entropy and fewer highly expanded clones, which suggests clonal expansion. Peripheral blood alone was examined, since thyroid tissue, which constituted the primary lesion, could not be accessed. The authors noted that the small sample size was a limitation that may lower accuracy.

This sample's time point label indicates: newly diagnosed GD, antithyroid drugs for less than 3 months. For both TCR sequencing and RNA sequencing, RNA was extracted from PBMCs in TRIzol. The diagnosis of Graves' disease was made according to American Thyroid Association guidelines. Patients for the study were recruited at an endocrinology department in Xi'an, China. From each patient, approximately 10 milliliters of peripheral blood was collected into an EDTA anticoagulant tube. Ficoll Paque Plus density gradient separation was used to isolate PBMCs, and no additional T cell sorting was done. An Agilent 2100 Bioanalyzer and agarose gel were used to check RNA quality, and a NanoDrop 2000 was used to measure RNA concentration. The protocol used for the library was multiplex PCR. Instrument on record: Illumina HiSeq 4000. CDR3 regions were amplified by Arm-PCR with iRepertoire HTBI primers to construct TCR beta libraries. Before sequencing, the PCR products underwent gel purification. Per the original workflow: A total of 62 TRBV and 14 TRBJ segments were identified across samples and were used for gene usage analysis of CDR3 amino acid clonotypes. COPE and FqMerger were used to merge filtered high-quality paired reads into contigs. BLAST was used to align contigs to the IMGT TRBV, TRBD and TRBJ reference genes, and CDR3 was defined following IMGT. Clonotypes above 0.1% frequency were classified as highly expanded clones. Shannon entropy was used to measure repertoire diversity, and the Gini coefficient was used to measure V-J evenness. Public clonotypes were defined as clonotypes shared by more than one individual. In-frame beta chains were kept once TCRdb had trimmed the public reads at Q25 with fastp and called clones with MiXCR. Each CDR3 protein appears once, grouped with its most common genes and DNA. The authors' filters were not applied to this entry. The table for this sample lists about 540,000 distinct CDR3 sequences; roughly 13% of them were counted only once. The top ten clones comprise roughly 10% of the sample.

This sample was shared with a second study, whose subject was T cells in Graves' hyperthyroidism and ophthalmopathy. The other study reports the following: A patient counted as having stable Graves' hyperthyroidism if no progression to ophthalmopathy occurred over 18 months of follow-up. Hyperthyroidism patients were newly diagnosed, had a disease duration of under 2 months, and were aged 18 to 65 years. Patients with uncontrolled infections, other autoimmune diseases, pregnancy or lactation were excluded. Clinical symptoms, serum thyroxine and TRAb, thyroid ultrasound, and orbital computed tomography formed the basis for the diagnoses. The first round of RT-PCR for the TCR CDR3 was performed with the HTBI primer set and the Qiagen OneStep RT-PCR kit. Most expanded thyroid clonotypes (frequency above 0.001) were also detected in blood, suggesting blood repertoires may reflect thyroid immune responses. A 13 V-J signature model separated ophthalmopathy from stable hyperthyroidism, with approximately 86% sensitivity and roughly 81% specificity in cross-validation and 80%/75% in testing. In validation, the model predicted progression to ophthalmopathy with over 60% sensitivity and 72% to 85% specificity, a median of 6.5 months before onset. A discovery cohort of roughly 100 patients, about 43 with Graves' ophthalmopathy and roughly 59 with stable Graves' hyperthyroidism, was used to find distinguishing TCR V-J signatures. Prospective prediction of ophthalmopathy was tested in an independent validation cohort consisting of 18 to 20 hyperthyroidism patients and over 15 patients who later progressed to ophthalmopathy. The roughly 100 discovery patients were divided at random into training and test sets in a 7:3 ratio. The study also compared thyroid tissue and blood T-cell repertoires from 5 to 7 Graves' hyperthyroidism patients. Following sampling, methimazole starting at 30 mg daily was given to hyperthyroidism patients, and high-dose intravenous methylprednisolone was given to ophthalmopathy patients. A second multiplex PCR round built the libraries, followed by size selection and purification. The libraries were sequenced on an Illumina HiSeq2000 using paired-end 100 bp reads. SOAPnuke was used to process the raw data, removing reads that contained adapters or uncalled bases, had a mean Phred below 15, or lacked an exact match to the constant primer or identifier. High-quality paired reads were merged using COPE v1.2.5, and each unique nucleotide sequence was defined as a clonotype. MiTCR v1.1 was used to align clonotypes to the IMGT TRBV, TRBD and TRBJ reference segments. Only V-J combinations with frequency above 0.0001, covering 99.2% of repertoires, were analysed. The TCS score was defined as the ratio of F50 (clonal expansion) to E x V (chaos), calculated using BLOSUM62-based TCRdist between CDR3 peptides within each V-J. Welch's t-statistics and random forest reduced roughly 500 V-J features to 13, which were used in a naive Bayes classifier (R e1071). Sample size was not statistically predetermined, and blinding of investigators to group allocation was not performed. TCR Vbeta CDR3 sequencing of approximately 140 peripheral blood samples (over 40 ophthalmopathy, 75 to 80 hyperthyroidism and roughly 17 progressor patients) is reported in the paper.

Sample: peripheral blood mononuclear cells (PBMCs), taken at new diagnosis, from a patient treated with antithyroid drugs. Recombination joined TRBV15 with TRBJ1-1; no confident D gene assignment can be made. This sequence was found in a man in his thirties or forties with Graves disease. Donor details come from another sample of the same person, matched by shared clones. The CDR3 reads CATSPRTPQNTEAFF. The bases are TGTGCCACCAGCCCCCGGACGCCCCAGAACACTGAAGCTTTCTTT.